This is a list of T cell receptor beta chains from one sample in a study of cytomegalovirus exposure and HLA in healthy donors. Measured with immunoSEQ multiplex PCR; TCRdb has only the in-frame clones, and not every one. The sample has over 150,000 clones, 80% seen once. Source material: PBMCs. These receptors were collected from a man aged 30-40 years in good health and CMV-seropositive. Both conserved end residues are part of each CDR3. A D gene is named only where the DNA matches it firmly. Size is omitted from some rows. Given values are once, few, many or a class for expanded clones.

TRBJ2-7,NA,NA,TRBV27,13,CASSLSGGYEQYF,TGTGCCAGCAGTTTATCGGGGGGATACGAGCAGTACTTC
TRBJ1-1,TRBD1,NA,TRBV30,19,CAWSVHYPDRVWGNTEAFF,TGTGCCTGGAGTGTCCACTATCCCGACAGGGTTTGGGGGAACACTGAAGCTTTCTTT
TRBJ2-3,TRBD2,few,TRBV28,15,CASSSLAGGTDTQYF,TGTGCCAGCAGTTCGCTAGCGGGAGGAACAGATACGCAGTATTTT
TRBJ2-5,NA,few,TRBV9,14,CASSVGGRGETQYF,TGTGCCAGCAGCGTAGGGGGCAGGGGAGAGACCCAGTACTTC
TRBJ2-7,TRBD2,once,TRBV7-9,15,CASSRASGATYEQYF,TGTGCCAGCAGCCGCGCTAGCGGGGCAACCTACGAGCAGTACTTC
TRBJ1-2,TRBD1,once,TRBV19,17,CASSTPTPTGGYYGYTF,TGTGCCAGTAGTACGCCCACCCCGACAGGGGGGTACTATGGCTACACCTTC
TRBJ1-2,NA,NA,TRBV7-8,16,CASSLEVRATRYGYTF,TGTGCCAGCAGCTTAGAAGTCAGGGCGACCCGCTATGGCTACACCTTC
TRBJ2-1,NA,few,TRBV6-5,13,CASRDWRDNEQFF,TGTGCCAGCAGGGACTGGCGGGACAATGAGCAGTTCTTC
TRBJ1-2,TRBD1,NA,TRBV5-5,14,CASSSNRGKGSYTF,TGTGCCAGCAGCTCGAACAGGGGAAAGGGTAGCTACACCTTC
TRBJ2-1,NA,once,TRBV30,12,CAWSPTGNEQFF,TGTGCCTGGAGTCCGACTGGGAATGAGCAGTTCTTC
TRBJ2-7,TRBD1,NA,TRBV28,15,CASSPRGKPTYEQYF,TGTGCCAGCAGTCCCAGGGGGAAGCCCACCTACGAGCAGTACTTC
TRBJ1-5,TRBD1,NA,TRBV6-5,15,CASSPRATGVQPQHF,TGTGCCAGCAGTCCCCGGGCGACAGGGGTGCAGCCCCAGCATTTT
TRBJ2-6,NA,NA,TRBV7-9,15,CASPDPGSGANVLTF,TGTGCCAGCCCGGATCCGGGCTCTGGGGCCAACGTCCTGACTTTC
TRBJ1-5,NA,NA,TRBV7-9,12,CASSFNNQPQHF,TGTGCCAGCAGCTTTAACAATCAGCCCCAGCATTTT
TRBJ2-6,NA,NA,TRBV25-1,16,CASSESGRAGANVLTF,TGTGCCAGCAGTGAATCGGGCAGGGCTGGGGCCAACGTCCTGACTTTC
TRBJ1-5,NA,NA,TRBV2,15,CASSGQRDSNQPQHF,TGTGCCAGCAGTGGGCAGAGGGATAGCAATCAGCCCCAGCATTTT
TRBJ2-7,TRBD1,NA,TRBV5-4,13,CASSYPDRHEQYF,TGTGCCAGCAGCTACCCGGACAGGCACGAGCAGTACTTC
TRBJ1-3,NA,once,TRBV5-1,16,CASSPLVGDSGNTIYF,TGCGCCAGCAGCCCACTTGTCGGGGACTCTGGAAACACCATATATTTT
TRBJ2-3,TRBD1,NA,TRBV7-6,15,CASSLTGSDTDTQYF,TGTGCCAGCAGCTTGACAGGGTCGGACACAGATACGCAGTATTTT
TRBJ1-2,TRBD1,few,TRBV5-1,14,CAAHPGQGPYGYTF,TGCGCCGCACACCCGGGACAGGGTCCCTATGGCTACACCTTC
TRBJ2-7,NA,NA,TRBV27,15,CASSLSKAASYEQYF,TGTGCCAGCAGTTTATCGAAAGCTGCCTCCTACGAGCAGTACTTC
TRBJ2-1,TRBD2,once,TRBV4-2,11,CASSLAGEQFF,TGTGCCAGCAGCCTGGCGGGGGAACAGTTCTTC
TRBJ2-2,NA,NA,TRBV7-6,13,CASSLVRAGELFF,TGTGCCAGCAGCTTAGTGCGTGCCGGGGAGCTGTTTTTT
TRBJ2-1,TRBD2,NA,TRBV6-5,15,CASSYLSSGGGEQFF,TGTGCCAGCAGTTATTTGTCTAGCGGGGGGGGTGAGCAGTTCTTC
TRBJ2-1,TRBD2,NA,TRBV11-2,17,CASSSFSGGSSYNEQFF,TGTGCCAGCAGCTCTTTTAGTGGCGGGAGCTCCTACAATGAGCAGTTCTTC
TRBJ2-3,NA,once,TRBV4-1,17,CASSQDPLIYGTDTQYF,TGCGCCAGCAGCCAAGATCCCCTTATTTACGGGACAGATACGCAGTATTTT
TRBJ2-3,NA,NA,TRBV5-1,16,CASSLGGSTSTDTQYF,TGCGCCAGCAGCTTGGGGGGCTCGACTAGCACAGATACGCAGTATTTT
TRBJ2-7,NA,NA,TRBV28,14,CASSSGGTFYEQYF,TGTGCCAGCAGTTCTGGAGGGACCTTCTACGAGCAGTACTTC
TRBJ1-2,TRBD1,NA,TRBV7-8,14,CASSPGQGPYGYTF,TGTGCCAGCAGCCCAGGACAGGGCCCCTATGGCTACACCTTC
TRBJ1-1,NA,NA,TRBV19,14,CASSIAGKVTEAFF,TGTGCCAGTAGTATAGCCGGGAAGGTGACTGAAGCTTTCTTT
TRBJ2-7,NA,few,TRBV25-1,14,CASSELQVGHEQYF,TGTGCCAGCAGTGAACTGCAGGTCGGCCACGAGCAGTACTTC
TRBJ1-5,TRBD1,NA,TRBV7-6,14,CASSGTASNQPQHF,TGTGCCAGCAGCGGGACAGCTAGCAATCAGCCCCAGCATTTT
TRBJ2-7,NA,once,TRBV19,13,CASSAGTTYEQYF,TGTGCCAGTAGTGCCGGGACAACCTACGAGCAGTACTTC
TRBJ1-1,TRBD1,NA,TRBV11-2,16,CASSLYTGGGLAEAFF,TGTGCCAGCAGCTTATACACAGGGGGAGGACTCGCTGAAGCTTTCTTT
TRBJ2-7,NA,NA,TRBV27,16,CASIKRGPKPLYEQYF,TGTGCCAGCATCAAAAGGGGCCCCAAGCCTCTATATGAGCAGTACTTC
TRBJ1-5,NA,NA,TRBV6-1,13,CASSEVGGGSQHF,TGTGCCAGCAGTGAAGTGGGGGGTGGGTCCCAGCATTTT
TRBJ1-1,NA,NA,TRBV14,14,CASSQTGSGTEAFF,TGTGCCAGCAGCCAAACAGGGTCGGGCACTGAAGCTTTCTTT
TRBJ2-7,TRBD2,few,TRBV30,16,CAWSTGLAGTTYEQYF,TGTGCCTGGAGTACGGGACTAGCGGGGACTACCTACGAGCAGTACTTC
TRBJ1-1,NA,NA,TRBV19,14,CASSKVSGFTEAFF,TGTGCCAGTAGTAAAGTGAGCGGGTTCACTGAAGCTTTCTTT
TRBJ2-5,NA,NA,TRBV6-1,13,CASTLGQQETQYF,TGTGCCAGCACCCTGGGACAACAAGAGACCCAGTACTTC
TRBJ2-3,TRBD2,NA,TRBV6-1,16,CASSGTSGGITNTQYF,TGTGCCAGCAGTGGGACTAGCGGGGGTATAACGAATACGCAGTATTTT
TRBJ1-1,NA,NA,TRBV6-5,14,CASSYTDRNTEAFF,TGTGCCAGCAGTTACACGGACAGGAACACTGAAGCTTTCTTT
TRBJ2-1,TRBD2,once,TRBV11-2,15,CASSPPGLAVIEQFF,TGTGCCAGCAGCCCCCCGGGACTAGCGGTCATTGAGCAGTTCTTC
TRBJ2-5,TRBD2,NA,TRBV2,15,CASSPLAGGRETQYF,TGTGCCAGCAGTCCGTTGGCGGGGGGGCGAGAGACCCAGTACTTC
TRBJ1-2,TRBD1,NA,TRBV6-1,14,CASSEPGRTGLYTF,TGTGCCAGCAGTGAGCCCGGGAGGACAGGGCTCTACACCTTC
TRBJ2-7,NA,NA,TRBV7-2,12,CASSLGGPPVDF,TGTGCCAGCAGCTTAGGCGGGCCGCCGGTGGACTTC
TRBJ1-1,NA,NA,TRBV11-2,15,CASSYRSDLYTEAFF,TGTGCCAGCAGCTACAGATCGGATCTGTACACTGAAGCTTTCTTT
TRBJ2-7,NA,NA,TRBV2,12,CASFTGLGEQYF,TGTGCCAGCTTTACGGGTCTGGGCGAGCAGTACTTC
TRBJ1-1,NA,NA,TRBV28,12,CASSLSRAQAFF,TGTGCCAGCAGTTTATCCAGGGCACAAGCTTTCTTT
TRBJ2-5,NA,few,TRBV28,13,CASSLVGGETQYF,TGTGCCAGCAGTTTAGTGGGGGGAGAGACCCAGTACTTC
TRBJ2-3,TRBD2,NA,TRBV6-1,15,CASSALAGSTDTQYF,TGTGCCAGCAGTGCCCTAGCGGGCAGCACAGATACGCAGTATTTT
TRBJ2-5,NA,NA,TRBV7-9,14,CASGDGRGEKTQYF,TGTGCCAGCGGAGATGGGAGGGGGGAGAAGACCCAGTACTTC
TRBJ2-5,NA,NA,TRBV5-1,14,CASADIRNQETQYF,TGCGCCAGCGCAGACATACGAAACCAAGAGACCCAGTACTTC